This T cell receptor (beta chain) was identified during a study of graft-versus-host responses after intestinal transplantation. Findings and caveats of the study: Some GvH clones were seen earlier in gut or blood, suggesting intestinal origin.

Sequencing used immunoSEQ multiplex PCR; TCRdb keeps in-frame clones, though not all of them. The sample yields under 130,000 clones, 93% seen once. Remarks on this clone: The antigen is not known.

CDR1 is SGHTS, CDR2 YDEGEE, per germline. V was shortened by 4 bases and J by 2 bases, with 13 bases between the two germline ends. The CDR3 totals 14 residues. The gene calls are TRBV5-8 and TRBJ2-7, with D possibly TRBD1 on 6 matching bases. The origin of this receptor is a human donor who received an intestinal transplant. Sample: unstimulated CD8+ T cells sorted from spleen or lymph node cells, taken before intestinal transplant. The CDR3 loop is CASSHADRTYEQYF. The CDR3, as DNA: TGTGCCAGCAGCCATGCGGACAGAACCTACGAGCAGTACTTC.